This TCR beta chain was identified during a study of CD8+CD57+ T cells in acquired aplastic anemia. In the study overall: The sorted CD4+ and CD8+ cells yielded an average around 3.2 ug of DNA. Study-wide findings and caveats: With respect to CD8+ Simpson's diversity, patients and controls did not differ significantly.

To note about this clonotype: Its antigen is not known.

Germline loops: CDR1 SGHVS, CDR2 FQNEAQ. This CDR3 has 18 amino acids. With 5 bases removed from V and 1 base from J, the gap between germline ends came to 24 bases. The authors sequenced patients whose flow cytometry had shown CD8+CD57+ cell expansion. Both TCR beta VDJ combination and CDR3 sequence profiling were carried out. Genomic DNA was the template for this profiling. TCRdb redid the calling of the reads with MiXCR, one entry per CDR3 protein. The table lists a few hundred thousand distinct CDR3 sequences, roughly 82% of them singletons. The TCR sequence derives from a human donor with aplastic anemia. The V call is TRBV7-8, the J call TRBJ2-7, with TRBD1 as a possible D gene (6 bases). The sample comprised sorted CD4+, CD8+, or CD8+CD57+ T cells (not recorded which) from PBMCs. CDR3 amino acids: CASSTHPGWTALSYEQYV. CDR3 bases: TGTGCCAGCAGCACTCATCCGGGGTGGACAGCCCTTTCCTACGAGCAGTACGTC.